This T cell receptor (beta chain) originates from a study of Graves' ophthalmopathy and Graves' hyperthyroidism. PBMCs came from less than 13 ml of fresh peripheral blood. Germline V gene data show CDR1 as DFQATT and CDR2 as SNEGSKA (reference sequence). The CDR3 length is 16 residues. Losses at the gene ends were 0 bases for V and 4 bases for J; bases not matched to a gene: 7. Investigators amplified TCR beta CDR3 regions from RNA transcripts. HTBI-primed RT-PCR formed the first round, and a multiplex PCR formed the second. TCRdb re-derived calls from the multiplex PCR reads in MiXCR, one entry per CDR3 protein. The table includes around 36,000 distinct CDR3 sequences, about half detected once. This clonotype was detected ten times or more.

Sequenced sample: peripheral blood. The receptor was isolated from an adult woman with stable Graves' hyperthyroidism. J is TRBJ2-5 and V is TRBV20-1; the match to TRBD1 covers 11 bases. The DNA of the CDR3 is TGCAGTGCTAGAGATCGCGGGACAGGGGGTCGAGAGACCCAGTACTTC. This encodes CSARDRGTGGRETQYF.